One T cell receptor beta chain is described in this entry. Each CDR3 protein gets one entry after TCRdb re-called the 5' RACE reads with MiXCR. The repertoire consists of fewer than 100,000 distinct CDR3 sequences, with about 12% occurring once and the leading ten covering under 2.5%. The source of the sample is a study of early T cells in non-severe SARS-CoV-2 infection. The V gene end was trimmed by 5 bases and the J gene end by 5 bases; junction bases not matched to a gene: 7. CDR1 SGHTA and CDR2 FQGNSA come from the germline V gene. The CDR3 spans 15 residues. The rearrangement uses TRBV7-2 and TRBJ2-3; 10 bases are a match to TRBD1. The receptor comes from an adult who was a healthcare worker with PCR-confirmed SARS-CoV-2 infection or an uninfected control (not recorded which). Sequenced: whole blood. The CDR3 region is CASSVTGGVGDTQYF. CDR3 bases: TGTGCCAGCAGCGTGACAGGGGGCGTTGGAGATACGCAGTATTTT.